A selection of T cell receptor beta chains follows, all from one sample in a study of T cells in Graves' hyperthyroidism and ophthalmopathy. TCRdb redid the calling of the multiplex PCR reads with MiXCR, one entry per CDR3 protein. The sample lists 200,000 to 250,000 distinct CDR3 sequences, around 15% occurring once. The sample consisted of blood. These receptors came from a woman in her late teens or twenties with Graves' ophthalmopathy. Both conserved end residues are part of each CDR3. The D gene is left open where the match is weak. The size entry is marked missing in some rows and otherwise reads once, few, many or a size class.

clone_size	v_call	d_call	j_call	cdr3_aa	cdr3_nt
.	TRBV28	.	TRBJ2-1	CASSPHPGRSMNPFHEQFF	TGTGCCAGCAGTCCACACCCGGGACGGTCTATGAATCCTTTCCATGAGCAGTTCTTC
many	TRBV2	.	TRBJ2-5	CASSADRAQETQYF	TGTGCCAGCAGTGCGGACCGGGCCCAAGAGACCCAGTACTTC
many	TRBV11-2	.	TRBJ2-7	CASSPGARGISEQYF	TGTGCCAGCAGCCCAGGGGCCAGGGGCATAAGCGAGCAGTACTTC
.	TRBV19	TRBD1	TRBJ1-1	CASSPQFGTGRIKNTEAFF	TGTGCCAGTAGTCCGCAATTCGGGACAGGGAGGATTAAGAACACTGAAGCTTTCTTT
.	TRBV11-2	TRBD1	TRBJ1-2	CASSLTGQGTYGYTF	TGTGCCAGCAGCTTAACGGGACAGGGGACATATGGCTACACCTTC
many	TRBV28	.	TRBJ2-1	CASSLSYTESPHQEQFF	TGTGCCAGCAGTTTAAGCTACACGGAGAGCCCGCACCAAGAGCAGTTCTTC
many	TRBV30	.	TRBJ2-1	CALQEGNRRNEQFF	TGTGCCTTACAAGAGGGTAATCGCCGGAATGAGCAGTTCTTC
many	TRBV4-3	.	TRBJ2-3	CASSQDRQVRTDTQYF	TGCGCCAGCAGCCAAGACCGACAGGTCCGCACAGATACGCAGTATTTT
many	TRBV7-6	TRBD2	TRBJ2-1	CASSSLAGGTHEQFF	TGTGCCAGCAGCTCGCTAGCGGGGGGGACCCATGAGCAGTTCTTC
many	TRBV7-9	TRBD2	TRBJ2-5	CASSSWRTSGRGFFSETQYF	TGTGCCAGCAGCTCCTGGAGGACTAGCGGGAGGGGCTTTTTCTCGGAGACCCAGTACTTC
many	TRBV30	.	TRBJ2-3	CAWSRQGSRTDTQYF	TGTGCCTGGAGCCGGCAGGGTAGCCGCACAGATACGCAGTATTTT
many	TRBV12-3/TRBV12-4	TRBD1	TRBJ1-5	CATQTGFNQPQHF	TGTGCCACTCAGACAGGGTTCAACCAGCCCCAGCATTTT
many	TRBV27	TRBD2	TRBJ2-7	CASISSGPSYEQYF	TGTGCCAGCATTTCTAGCGGCCCCTCCTACGAGCAGTACTTC
many	TRBV6-1	.	TRBJ1-2	CASSSGHIVRGWVYGYTF	TGTGCCAGCAGTAGTGGTCATATCGTAAGGGGATGGGTCTATGGCTACACCTTC
many	TRBV5-1	.	TRBJ2-5	CASSLGSGKETQYF	TGCGCCAGCAGCTTGGGCTCAGGAAAAGAGACCCAGTACTTC
.	TRBV7-2	.	TRBJ2-7	CASSWSRDEQYF	TGTGCCAGCAGCTGGAGTCGAGACGAGCAGTACTTC
many	TRBV5-6	.	TRBJ1-2	CASSSPQDYGYTF	TGTGCCAGCAGCTCGCCACAGGACTATGGCTACACCTTC
many	TRBV28	.	TRBJ1-4	CASKFPGLNEKLFF	TGTGCCAGCAAATTTCCGGGCCTAAATGAAAAACTGTTTTTT
many	TRBV9	.	TRBJ2-1	CASSNPGTNNEQFF	TGTGCCAGCAGCAACCCCGGGACCAACAATGAGCAGTTCTTC
many	TRBV9	TRBD2	TRBJ2-3	CASSDRTSGTTQYF	TGTGCCAGCAGCGACCGGACTAGCGGGACAACGCAGTATTTT
.	TRBV28	TRBD2	TRBJ2-1	CASSPIISTSGRYEQFF	TGTGCCAGCAGTCCGATTATCTCGACTAGCGGGAGGTATGAGCAGTTCTTC
many	TRBV10-1	TRBD2	TRBJ2-3	CASSDLAGVSSTDTQYF	TGCGCCAGCAGTGATCTAGCGGGAGTCTCTAGCACAGATACGCAGTATTTT
many	TRBV6-5	TRBD2	TRBJ2-1	CASSYLGLAGVGEQFF	TGTGCCAGCAGTTACCTCGGACTAGCGGGAGTAGGTGAGCAGTTCTTC
many	TRBV15	.	TRBJ1-1	CATSRVQLGGTEAFF	TGTGCCACCAGCAGAGTCCAATTGGGGGGCACTGAAGCTTTCTTT
many	TRBV7-8	.	TRBJ1-1	CASSLARDMNTEAFF	TGTGCCAGCAGCTTAGCGAGGGATATGAACACTGAAGCTTTCTTT
many	TRBV28	.	TRBJ2-1	CASSRHRNEQFF	TGTGCCAGCAGTCGGCATCGCAATGAGCAGTTCTTC
many	TRBV2	.	TRBJ1-2	CASSEEVNYGYTF	TGTGCCAGCAGTGAAGAAGTTAACTATGGCTACACCTTC
many	TRBV13	.	TRBJ2-3	CASSSQDTQYF	TGTGCCAGCAGCTCCCAGGATACGCAGTATTTT
many	TRBV27	.	TRBJ2-6	CASTTWGANVLTF	TGTGCCAGCACCACCTGGGGGGCCAACGTCCTGACTTTC
.	TRBV4-1	.	TRBJ2-2	CASSQSRGTGELFF	TGCGCCAGCAGCCAATCCAGGGGCACCGGGGAGCTGTTTTTT
few	TRBV9	.	TRBJ2-1	CASSVAGDDHNEQFF	TGTGCCAGCAGCGTCGCTGGAGACGATCACAATGAGCAGTTCTTC
.	TRBV19	TRBD1	TRBJ1-1	CASRKTGGTEAFF	TGTGCCAGTAGGAAGACAGGGGGCACTGAAGCTTTCTTT
many	TRBV25-1	TRBD1	TRBJ1-2	CASSGTGYGYTF	TGTGCCAGCAGTGGGACAGGGTATGGCTACACCTTC
many	TRBV6-2/TRBV6-3	TRBD2	TRBJ2-5	CASGLAEFETQYF	TGTGCCAGCGGGCTAGCGGAATTCGAGACCCAGTACTTC
many	TRBV7-2	.	TRBJ2-7	CASSLDRGGSVSDYEQYF	TGTGCCAGCAGCTTAGATCGAGGGGGTAGCGTGAGCGACTACGAGCAGTACTTC
.	TRBV7-6	.	TRBJ2-1	CASSPTWGEQFF	TGTGCCAGCAGCCCTACGTGGGGTGAGCAGTTCTTC
many	TRBV6-1	.	TRBJ1-2	CASGGGPFYGYTF	TGTGCCAGCGGTGGGGGACCGTTCTATGGCTACACCTTC
many	TRBV14	.	TRBJ2-3	CASGAATTSTDTQYF	TGTGCCAGCGGGGCTGCGACAACTAGCACAGATACGCAGTATTTT
many	TRBV19	.	TRBJ2-2	CASSPGHSTGELFF	TGTGCCAGTAGTCCGGGACACAGCACCGGGGAGCTGTTTTTT
many	TRBV20-1	TRBD2	TRBJ2-7	CSAIPKFTSGRDEQYF	TGCAGTGCTATTCCCAAATTTACTAGCGGGAGAGACGAGCAGTACTTC
many	TRBV5-1	TRBD1	TRBJ1-1	CASSLRYRGLNTEAFF	TGCGCCAGCAGCTTACGTTACAGGGGGTTGAACACTGAAGCTTTCTTT
.	TRBV2	.	TRBJ1-2	CASSEVKGFYGYTF	TGTGCCAGCAGTGAGGTCAAAGGATTCTATGGCTACACCTTC
many	TRBV6-2/TRBV6-3	.	TRBJ2-7	CASSSVGPEQYF	TGTGCCAGCAGTTCGGTGGGCCCCGAGCAGTACTTC
many	TRBV7-2	TRBD2	TRBJ2-1	CASRAGGTYNEQFF	TGTGCCAGCAGGGCGGGGGGCACATACAATGAGCAGTTCTTC
many	TRBV2	.	TRBJ1-6	CASQPEGNSPLHF	TGTGCCAGTCAACCGGAGGGGAATTCACCCCTCCACTTT
many	TRBV7-9	.	TRBJ1-2	CASNQLGGINYGYTF	TGTGCCAGCAACCAACTAGGGGGGATAAACTATGGCTACACCTTC
many	TRBV24-1	.	TRBJ2-3	CATSDEVTDTQYF	TGTGCCACCAGTGACGAGGTCACAGATACGCAGTATTTT
many	TRBV28	.	TRBJ1-6	CASSLPGPLRSPLHF	TGTGCCAGCAGTTTGCCGGGACCCCTTCGTTCACCCCTCCACTTT
many	TRBV13	TRBD1	TRBJ1-2	CASRPSIVGQYGYTF	TGTGCCAGCAGACCATCCATAGTGGGACAGTATGGCTACACCTTC
many	TRBV11-2	.	TRBJ2-1	CASSLPTGPIRSNEQFF	TGTGCCAGCAGCTTACCCACGGGACCCATAAGGAGCAATGAGCAGTTCTTC
many	TRBV6-2/TRBV6-3	.	TRBJ1-1	CASTLGGRTEAFF	TGTGCCAGCACCCTAGGGGGTCGGACTGAAGCTTTCTTT
many	TRBV30	.	TRBJ2-3	CAWSVVTDTQYF	TGTGCCTGGAGTGTAGTAACAGATACGCAGTATTTT
.	TRBV4-1	.	TRBJ2-3	CASSQEDRSTDTQYF	TGCGCCAGCAGCCAAGAAGACAGGAGCACAGATACGCAGTATTTT
many	TRBV20-1	TRBD2	TRBJ2-3	CSAKLAGVDTQYF	TGCAGTGCTAAACTAGCGGGAGTAGATACGCAGTATTTT
.	TRBV19	TRBD1	TRBJ1-2	CASSIFEGALDYGYTF	TGTGCCAGTAGTATATTCGAGGGGGCGCTTGACTATGGCTACACCTTC